This is a list of T cell receptor beta chains from one sample in a study of cytomegalovirus exposure and HLA in healthy donors. Generated by immunoSEQ multiplex PCR, the TCRdb table keeps only in-frame clones and is missing some. The sample has 150,000 or so clones, around 10% seen once. The sequenced material came from PBMCs. The receptors originated from a man over 45 in good health and CMV-seronegative. Each CDR3 is given with its conserved first and last residue. A D gene is named only where the DNA matches it firmly. Not all rows give a size; the values are once, few, many and, for expanded clones, a class.

>few|TRBV6-1|-|TRBJ2-1
CASSAGTHNEQFF
TGTGCCAGCAGTGCCGGGACTCACAATGAGCAGTTCTTC
>few|TRBV2|TRBD2|TRBJ2-3
CASGIAGIASDTQYF
TGTGCCAGCGGCATAGCGGGGATTGCGTCAGATACGCAGTATTTT
>few|TRBV2|TRBD2|TRBJ2-2
CASSGTSGRRGELFF
TGTGCCAGCAGTGGGACTAGCGGGAGGCGGGGGGAGCTGTTTTTT
>-|TRBV7-2|-|TRBJ2-1
CASSLTTTGNEQFF
TGTGCCAGCAGCTTAACGACTACCGGGAATGAGCAGTTCTTC
>few|TRBV28|-|TRBJ1-5
CASSLAGGSNQPQHF
TGTGCCAGCAGTTTAGCGGGGGGGAGCAATCAGCCCCAGCATTTT
>-|TRBV5-1|TRBD1|TRBJ2-1
CASSSLGQGGYNEQFF
TGCGCCAGCAGCTCCCTTGGACAGGGGGGATACAATGAGCAGTTCTTC
>few|TRBV5-1|-|TRBJ2-5
CASSLNRAKETQYF
TGCGCCAGCAGCTTGAACAGGGCGAAGGAGACCCAGTACTTC
>-|TRBV28|TRBD1|TRBJ2-4
CASRSTGGGKNIQYF
TGTGCCAGCAGATCCACAGGGGGAGGCAAAAACATTCAGTACTTC
>few|TRBV19|TRBD1|TRBJ1-1
CARKREGQGYTEAFF
TGTGCCAGAAAACGGGAGGGACAGGGGTACACTGAAGCTTTCTTT
>-|TRBV6-5|TRBD2|TRBJ2-2
CASSYRGLAGGELFF
TGTGCCAGCAGTTACCGGGGACTAGCGGGCGGGGAGCTGTTTTTT